A single sample gave rise to the 14 T cell receptor beta chains below, sequenced in a study of CD8 T cells in ankylosing spondylitis. Overall study findings and caveats: Ankylosing spondylitis blood appeared to be characterized by a TCR beta motif of 8 or 9 highly homologous variants.

No antigen is known for these receptors. TCRdb passed the 5' RACE reads through MiXCR, listing each CDR3 protein once. The table lists about 450,000 distinct CDR3 sequences, roughly 25% of them singletons. Sequencing was done on a sample of blood, either unsorted or a sorted T cell fraction (not recorded which). These receptors came from a male donor with ankylosing spondylitis.

This clonotype was found a few times. The V and J genes are TRBV7-2 and TRBJ2-1, with no clear D. Per germline, CDR1 SGHTA and CDR2 FQGNSA. The CDR3 has 15 amino acids. Between the trimmed V and J ends, which lost 0 bases and 2 bases, there was a span of 8 bases. The CDR3 region has the DNA TGTGCCAGCAGCTTAGCGATGCGTACCTACAATGAGCAGTTCTTC. Translating gives CASSLAMRTYNEQFF.

The chain has TRBV29-1 and TRBJ1-1; 9 nucleotides match TRBD1. The CDR3 totals 12 residues. Germline CDR1 SQVTM, CDR2 ANQGSEA. V was pared by 8 bases and J by 1 base, with 2 bases of the junction left unmatched. The CDR3: CSMDRGNTEAFF. CDR3 coding DNA: TGCAGCATGGACAGGGGGAACACTGAAGCTTTCTTT.

This clonotype has just a few counts. This sequence joins TRBV29-1 and TRBJ2-7; TRBD2 agrees at 8 bases. Unmatched junction bases numbered 3, after V lost 4 bases and J lost 4 bases. CDR3 length: 12 residues. Germline-derived CDR1 and CDR2 are SQVTM and ANQGSEA. CDR3 region: CSVGLAGYEQYF. Here the CDR3 DNA reads TGCAGCGTTGGTCTAGCGGGTTACGAGCAGTACTTC.

The DNA for the CDR3 is TGTGCCAGCAGCATGCTATTACAGGGGCTTCAAGAGACCCAGTACTTC. Its protein product is CASSMLLQGLQETQYF. The V and J genes are TRBV5-6 and TRBJ2-5, with 7 bases aligning to TRBD1. Germline CDR1 reads SGHDT; CDR2 reads YYEEEE. V trimming: 4 bases; J trimming: 2 bases; junction bases outside the gene matches: 11. This CDR3 spans 16 amino acids. Complete variable domain (other parts from reference TRBV5-6 and TRBJ2-5): DAGVTQSPTHLIKTRGQQVTLRCSPKSGHDTVSWYQQALGQGPQFIFQYYEEEERQRGNFPDRFSGHQFPNYSSELNVNALLLGDSALYLCASSMLLQGLQETQYFGPGTRLLVL.

V gene TRBV18 combines with J gene TRBJ2-5, with TRBD2 identical over 14 bases. Germline V gene data show CDR1 as KGHSH and CDR2 as LQKENI. The V segment lost 3 bases and the J segment 3 bases; nucleotides outside the gene matches: 3. This CDR3 has 16 residues. In DNA form, the CDR3 reads TGTGCCAGCTCACCGGGACTAGCGGGAGCGGAAGAGACCCAGTACTTC. It encodes CASSPGLAGAEETQYF.

The chain employs TRBV5-1 and TRBJ2-2; perhaps TRBD1 as D (6 bases). V lost 0 bases, J lost 3 bases, and 18 bases lay in between. The germline V gene encodes CDR1 SGHRS and CDR2 YFSETQ. The CDR3 is made up of 18 amino acids. The CDR3 sequence is CASSLALGGGRDTGELFF. The DNA of the CDR3 is TGCGCCAGCAGCTTGGCCCTTGGGGGCGGCAGAGACACCGGGGAGCTGTTTTTT.

This clonotype has just a few counts. J is TRBJ1-2 and V is TRBV5-1, with TRBD1 matching over 9 bases. The germline gives CDR1 SGHRS, CDR2 YFSETQ. The CDR3 totals 13 residues. J gave up 5 bases and V 4 bases, and 3 bases lay outside the gene matches. Written as DNA, the CDR3 is TGCGCCAGCAGCACCGGGACAGGGTATGGCTACACCTTC. Its protein product is CASSTGTGYGYTF. The variable domain in full, completed from reference TRBV5-1 and TRBJ1-2, reads KAGVTQTPRYLIKTRGQQVTLSCSPISGHRSVSWYQQTPGQGLQFLFEYFSETQRNKGNFPGRFSGRQFSNSRSEMNVSTLELGDSALYLCASSTGTGYGYTFGSGTRLTVV.

The chain has TRBV4-2 and TRBJ1-5; 9 bases align to TRBD1. In germline, CDR1 is LGHNA, CDR2 YNFKEQ. The V gene end was trimmed by 8 bases and the J gene end by 5 bases; junction bases not matched to a gene: 4. The CDR3 is made up of 13 amino acids. This chain's CDR3 is CASGQGLDQPQHF. In DNA form, the CDR3 reads TGTGCCAGCGGACAGGGGTTGGATCAGCCCCAGCATTTT.

The chain carries TRBV5-1 and TRBJ2-1; the match to TRBD2 covers 10 bases. CDR3 length equals 14 residues. After removal of 1 base from V and 6 bases from J, the junction contained 1 base not matched to a gene. In germline, CDR1 is SGHRS, CDR2 YFSETQ. The CDR3 DNA reads as TGCGCCAGCAGCTTGAAGCGGGAGGGCAATGAGCAGTTCTTC. Protein sequence: CASSLKREGNEQFF.

This clonotype was seen ten or more times. This chain links TRBV3-1 with TRBJ2-7; no clear D gene. Germline-derived CDR1 and CDR2 are LGHDT and YNNKEL (reference sequence). Trimming removed 0 bases at V and 7 bases at J, with 4 bases between. The CDR3 has 11 amino acids. This chain's CDR3 is CASSQEGEQYF. The CDR3 DNA reads TGTGCCAGCAGCCAAGAGGGGGAGCAGTACTTC.

The V and J genes are TRBV6-1 and TRBJ1-5; D is unresolved. Germline V gene lookup returns CDR1 MNHNS and CDR2 SASEGT. CDR3 size: 12 residues. The CDR3 DNA reads TGTGCTAGTAGTTGGGTCAATCAGCCCCAGCATTTT. Translation: CASSWVNQPQHF.

The V gene is TRBV5-1, the J gene TRBJ2-1, with a weak D call TRBD2 (6 bases). Trimming removed 4 bases at V and 7 bases at J, with 21 bases between. Germline CDR1 is SGHRS and CDR2 is YFSETQ. The CDR3 contains 16 residues. The CDR3 region has the DNA TGCGCCAGCAGCCTCATAGCGGCCCAGGTACAGAATGAGCAGTTCTTC. Its translation is CASSLIAAQVQNEQFF.

This clonotype has more than one count but fewer than ten. This chain connects TRBV20-1 to TRBJ1-2; tentatively, D is TRBD1 (5 bases). The germline V and J ends were trimmed by 0 bases and 8 bases, with 16 bases remaining between them. The length of the CDR3 is 14 residues. CDR1 and CDR2 (germline): DFQATT, SNEGSKA (reference sequence). DNA of the CDR3: TGCAGTGCTAGAGACCAGGACATGGCTGGCGGCTACACCTTC. Its protein is CSARDQDMAGGYTF.

The V call is TRBV5-1, the J call TRBJ1-5; D ambiguous. The germline gives CDR1 SGHRS, CDR2 YFSETQ. The germline V and J ends were trimmed by 7 bases and 3 bases, with 14 bases remaining between them. CDR3 length equals 14 residues. CDR3 nucleotide sequence: TGCGCCAGCGCGCTCGAGGGTCCCAATCAGCCCCAGCATTTT. Its protein product is CASALEGPNQPQHF.